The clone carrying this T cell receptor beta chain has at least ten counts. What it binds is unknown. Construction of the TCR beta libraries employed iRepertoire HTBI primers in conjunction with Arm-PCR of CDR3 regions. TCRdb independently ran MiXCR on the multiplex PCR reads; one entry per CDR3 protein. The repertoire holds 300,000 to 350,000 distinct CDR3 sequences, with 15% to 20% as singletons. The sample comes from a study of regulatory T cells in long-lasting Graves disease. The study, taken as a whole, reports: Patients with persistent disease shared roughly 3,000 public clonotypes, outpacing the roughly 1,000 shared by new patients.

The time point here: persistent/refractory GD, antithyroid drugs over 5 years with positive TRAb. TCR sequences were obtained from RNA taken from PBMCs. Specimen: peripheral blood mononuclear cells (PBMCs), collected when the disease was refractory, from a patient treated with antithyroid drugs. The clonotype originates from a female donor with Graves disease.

The CDR3 nucleotides read TGTGCCAGCCGGGGAGGGATCGGGGAGCTGTTTTTT. Its protein is CASRGGIGELFF. The chain carries TRBV12-3 or TRBV12-4 and TRBJ2-2; 7 bases match TRBD2. J lost 7 bases, V lost 8 bases, and 4 bases had no gene match. The CDR3 sequence is 12 residues long.